The 32 T cell receptor beta chains below come from one sample, sequenced in a study of T cell responses to AZD1222 COVID-19 vaccine. TCRdb's table, derived via immunoSEQ multiplex PCR, lists solely in-frame clones and lacks some. Of 95,000 to 150,000 clones in the sample, 85% to 90% are singletons; the top ten hold around 3.1%. The material was peripheral blood, obtained on day 0 of AZD1222 vaccination. The receptors were gathered from an adult in good health.

The V gene is TRBV18, the J gene TRBJ2-7; 9 nucleotides match TRBD1. Germline CDR1 is KGHSH and CDR2 is LQKENI. The CDR3 extends over 15 amino acids. The J segment lost 2 bases and the V segment lost 4 bases, leaving 6 bases of the junction unmatched. The CDR3, as DNA: TGTGCCAGCTCACAGGGACAGGGCTTCACCTACGAGCAGTACTTC. This codes for CASSQGQGFTYEQYF.

This rearrangement joins TRBV6-5 to TRBJ1-1; no definite D call. V dropped 6 bases and J dropped 3 bases, with 11 bases sitting between them. The CDR3 has 13 amino acids. CDR1 is MNHEY and CDR2 is SVGAGI in the germline V gene. CDR3 loop: CASRVAGDTEAFF. The CDR3 DNA reads as TGTGCCAGCAGAGTAGCGGGCGACACTGAAGCTTTCTTT.

The J gene is TRBJ1-1, the V gene TRBV5-1; tentative D call: TRBD1 (6 bases). CDR3 size: 14 residues. Germline loops: CDR1 SGHRS, CDR2 YFSETQ. V was shortened by 6 bases and J by 2 bases, with 14 bases between the two germline ends. CDR3 nucleotides: TGCGCCAGCATGAAGGGGGGGCGTAACACTGAAGCTTTCTTT. Protein: CASMKGGRNTEAFF.

The chain links TRBV27 to TRBJ1-6, with D unclear. The CDR3 sequence is 15 residues long. V shed 5 bases and J shed 0 bases, with 8 bases lying between them. Germline V gene data show CDR1 as MNHEY and CDR2 as SMNVEV (reference sequence). CDR3 amino acids: CASSPPSSYNSPLHF. The CDR3 nucleotides read TGTGCCAGCAGTCCCCCCAGCTCCTATAATTCACCCCTCCACTTT.

J is TRBJ2-7 and V is TRBV27, with TRBD2 matching over 12 bases. Germline V lookup: CDR1 MNHEY, CDR2 SMNVEV (reference sequence). The CDR3 covers 14 residues. V shed 6 bases, J shed 5 bases, and the junction held 5 bases outside the gene matches. CDR3 DNA sequence: TGTGCCAGCAGCACTAGACTAGCGGGGGACGAGCAGTACTTC. Translation: CASSTRLAGDEQYF.

The chain uses TRBV27 and TRBJ1-5, with unresolved D. Trimming pared 5 bases from V and 8 bases from J, leaving 10 bases between. This CDR3 comprises 12 residues. Germline V gene lookup returns CDR1 MNHEY and CDR2 SMNVEV (reference sequence). The CDR3 here is CASSPPGKPQHF. CDR3 in DNA: TGTGCCAGCAGTCCCCCCGGCAAGCCCCAGCATTTT.

The chain links TRBV11-2 to TRBJ2-1; a weak D match, TRBD2 (5 bases). Germline V gene sequence: CDR1 SGHAT, CDR2 FQNNGV. This CDR3 spans 13 amino acids. Trimming took 2 bases from V and 7 from J, leaving 9 bases between them. The CDR3 coding sequence is TGTGCCAGCAGCTTATGGCGGGCTAATGAGCAGTTCTTC. Translating it yields CASSLWRANEQFF.

This chain links TRBV6-6 with TRBJ1-2; 7 bases are a match to TRBD1. This CDR3 has 15 amino acids. J gave up 7 bases and V 5 bases, and 13 bases lay outside the gene matches. The germline V gene has CDR1 MNHNY and CDR2 SVGAGI (reference sequence). This CDR3 is CASSKGQRSLSGYTF. CDR3 sequence (DNA): TGTGCCAGCAGTAAGGGACAGAGATCCCTCTCTGGCTACACCTTC.

V and J are TRBV6-4 and TRBJ2-2; 14 bases fit TRBD2. The CDR3 sequence is 18 residues long. J lost 0 bases, V lost 5 bases, and 5 bases had no gene match. Germline CDR1 and CDR2: MRHNA and SNTAGT. The CDR3 reads CASSRTSGGFPNTGELFF. The CDR3 DNA follows: TGTGCCAGCAGTCGGACTAGCGGGGGGTTTCCGAACACCGGGGAGCTGTTTTTT.

The DNA for the CDR3 is TGTGCCAGTAGGGTCCGGGGTGATTCACCCCTCCACTTT. Translation gives CASRVRGDSPLHF. This sequence joins TRBV19 and TRBJ1-6; no firm D call. The germline CDR1 and CDR2 sequences are LNHDA and SQIVND (reference sequence). This CDR3 region has 13 residues. The V gene lost 6 bases and the J gene lost 8 bases, with 11 bases spanning the gap.

The gene calls are TRBV7-9 and TRBJ1-3, with 7 bases identical to TRBD1. The CDR3 has 15 amino acids. Germline CDR1 and CDR2: SEHNR and FQNEAQ (reference sequence). J was trimmed by 4 bases and V by 4 bases; bases with no gene match: 7. The CDR3 reads CASSWEQGRGNTIYF. In DNA form, the CDR3 reads TGTGCCAGCAGCTGGGAACAGGGGAGGGGAAACACCATATATTTT.

The chain employs TRBV5-8 and TRBJ1-1; no clear D gene. Germline-derived CDR1 and CDR2 are SGHTS and YDEGEE. This CDR3 has 14 amino acids. V was shortened by 4 bases and J by 1 base, with 11 bases between the two germline ends. CDR3 in DNA: TGTGCCAGCAGCACGCTTCCCCCGAACACTGAAGCTTTCTTT. It translates to CASSTLPPNTEAFF.

The chain combines TRBV27 with TRBJ2-1; 12 nucleotides match TRBD2. From germline, CDR1 is MNHEY and CDR2 SMNVEV (reference sequence). V lost 2 bases, J lost 9 bases, and 11 bases stayed unmatched. The CDR3 loop spans 17 amino acids. The CDR3 bases are TGTGCCAGCAGTTTACTAATGACTAGCGGGGGTGCCGGTGAGCAGTTCTTC. This gives the protein CASSLLMTSGGAGEQFF.

The V and J genes are TRBV30 and TRBJ1-3, with unresolved D. Trimming removed 4 bases from V and 0 bases from J, with 4 bases in between. Germline CDR1 and CDR2: GTSNPN and SVGIG (reference sequence). This CDR3 has 12 residues. CDR3 bases: TGTGCCTGGAAGGCCTCTGGAAACACCATATATTTT. It encodes CAWKASGNTIYF.

V usage is TRBV2 and J usage is TRBJ2-5, with a tentative D call TRBD2 (7 bases). Trimming cost V 5 bases and J 4 bases, with 11 bases left between them. Germline CDR1 and CDR2: SNHLY and FYNNEI. This CDR3 is 13 amino acids long. In DNA form, the CDR3 reads TGTGCCAGCAGTTCGGGGGGCGGAGAGACCCAGTACTTC. Residues: CASSSGGGETQYF.

This chain links TRBV29-1 with TRBJ1-2; possible D gene TRBD1, 6 bases. In germline, CDR1 is SQVTM, CDR2 ANQGSEA. The CDR3 runs to 12 residues. With 6 bases removed from V and 8 bases from J, the gap between germline ends came to 16 bases. Here the CDR3 reads CSVVTGSGGYTF. The CDR3 nucleotides read TGCAGCGTCGTGACAGGATCCGGCGGCTACACCTTC.

V gene TRBV28 combines with J gene TRBJ2-7; D gene unclear. Germline CDR1 MDHEN, CDR2 SYDVKM. V was pared by 1 base and J by 0 bases, with 16 bases between. This CDR3 is 17 amino acids long. The CDR3 DNA follows: TGTGCCAGCAGTTTATCCCTCATGGGGATCCGCTCCTACGAGCAGTACTTC. It specifies CASSLSLMGIRSYEQYF.

V is TRBV19 and J is TRBJ1-2; 8 bases align to TRBD1. Germline CDR1 and CDR2: LNHDA and SQIVND (reference sequence). The V segment lost 6 bases and the J segment 8 bases; nucleotides outside the gene matches: 8. The CDR3 runs to 13 residues. Here the CDR3 reads CASREYRGMGYTF. The CDR3 DNA follows: TGTGCCAGTAGAGAATACAGGGGGATGGGCTACACCTTC. The complete variable domain, with remaining parts taken from reference TRBV19 and TRBJ1-2, reads DGGITQSPKYLFRKEGQNVTLSCEQNLNHDAMYWYRQDPGQGLRLIYYSQIVNDFQKGDIAEGYSVSREKKESFPLTVTSAQKNPTAFYLCASREYRGMGYTFGSGTRLTVV.

The chain uses TRBV7-9 and TRBJ2-7, with D tentatively TRBD1 or TRBD2 (6 bases each). V gave up 4 bases and J gave up 6 bases, with 10 bases separating them. The CDR3 contains 12 residues. The V gene's germline CDR1 is SEHNR and CDR2 FQNEAQ (reference sequence). The CDR3 protein is CASSWGAGEQYF. The CDR3 DNA reads as TGTGCCAGCAGCTGGGGGGCGGGCGAGCAGTACTTC.

The chain links TRBV5-1 to TRBJ1-4, with a weak D call TRBD1 (6 bases). The CDR3 consists of 14 residues. Per the germline V gene, CDR1 is SGHRS and CDR2 is YFSETQ. Trimming stripped 4 bases from V and 8 bases from J, with 15 bases between. The CDR3 DNA sequence: TGCGCCAGCAGCCCACTCGGGGGGCCCGAAAAACTGTTTTTT. Its translation: CASSPLGGPEKLFF.

This clone has only one observation. The V call is TRBV28, the J call TRBJ1-2; TRBD1 matches 10 bases. This CDR3 contains 19 residues. The J segment lost 0 bases and the V segment lost 1 base, leaving 11 bases of the junction unmatched. The V gene's germline CDR1 is MDHEN and CDR2 SYDVKM. The CDR3 protein is CASSLFYLGTGESNYGYTF. The CDR3 DNA reads as TGTGCCAGCAGTTTATTTTATCTGGGGACAGGGGAATCTAACTATGGCTACACCTTC.

V is TRBV5-1 and J is TRBJ2-7; 7 nucleotides agree with TRBD2. The CDR3 runs 13 residues. Per the germline V gene, CDR1 is SGHRS and CDR2 is YFSETQ. Trimming cost V 4 bases and J 3 bases; bases outside gene matches: 4. The CDR3 reads CASSIERGYEQYF. DNA of the CDR3: TGCGCCAGCAGCATCGAGCGGGGCTACGAGCAGTACTTC. Variable domain in full (rest from reference TRBV5-1 and TRBJ2-7): KAGVTQTPRYLIKTRGQQVTLSCSPISGHRSVSWYQQTPGQGLQFLFEYFSETQRNKGNFPGRFSGRQFSNSRSEMNVSTLELGDSALYLCASSIERGYEQYFGPGTRLTVT.

V gene TRBV7-9 combines with J gene TRBJ1-2; 7 nucleotides agree with TRBD1. Germline V gives CDR1 SEHNR, CDR2 FQNEAQ (reference sequence). The CDR3 has 15 residues. The junction had 8 bases not matched to a gene; V was cut back by 1 base and J by 6 bases. The chain's CDR3 is CASSLDTGEGDGYTF. The CDR3 nucleotides read TGTGCCAGCAGCTTAGATACAGGGGAAGGCGATGGCTACACCTTC.

J is TRBJ2-7 and V is TRBV27, with TRBD1 matching over 9 bases. This CDR3 is 14 amino acids long. Trimming cost V 3 bases and J 2 bases; bases outside gene matches: 2. Germline V gene lookup returns CDR1 MNHEY and CDR2 SMNVEV (reference sequence). CDR3 DNA sequence: TGTGCCAGCAGTTTGGGACAGGGAACCTACGAGCAGTACTTC. It codes for CASSLGQGTYEQYF.

V and J are TRBV5-4 and TRBJ1-2; TRBD1 might be the D (5 bases). This CDR3 region has 14 residues. Germline CDR1 and CDR2: SGHNT and YYREEE (reference sequence). V dropped 0 bases and J dropped 2 bases, with 8 bases sitting between them. The CDR3 nucleotides are TGTGCCAGCAGCTTGGAAGACAGAAACTATGGCTACACCTTC. Amino acids: CASSLEDRNYGYTF.

V usage is TRBV28 and J usage is TRBJ1-5, with D possibly matching TRBD1 (6 bases). With 2 bases removed from V and 5 bases from J, the gap between germline ends came to 7 bases. The CDR3 has 13 residues. Germline V gene data show CDR1 as MDHEN and CDR2 as SYDVKM. This CDR3 reads CASSLTGHQPQHF. The CDR3 coding sequence is TGTGCCAGCAGTTTAACAGGGCATCAGCCCCAGCATTTT.

The rearrangement joins TRBV27 to TRBJ2-1, with D possibly matching TRBD2 (6 bases). The CDR3 has 15 amino acids. CDR1 and CDR2 from the germline V gene are MNHEY and SMNVEV (reference sequence). Trimming stripped 6 bases from V and 5 bases from J, with 17 bases between. The CDR3 bases are TGTGCCAGCAGCCCGAGCGGGTTCACCCACAATGAGCAGTTCTTC. It codes for CASSPSGFTHNEQFF.

The V gene is TRBV10-3, the J gene TRBJ2-2; possible D gene TRBD1, 5 bases. The CDR3 covers 14 residues. Germline assignment: CDR1 ENHRY and CDR2 SYGVKD. Trimming took off 6 bases at V and 2 bases at J, with 10 bases between the two ends. This CDR3 reads CAISVTVNTGELFF. The CDR3 DNA follows: TGTGCCATCAGCGTGACAGTCAACACCGGGGAGCTGTTTTTT.

This clone has just one count. The chain couples TRBV9 to TRBJ2-1; D perhaps matches TRBD1 (6 bases). Trimming stripped 0 bases from V and 8 bases from J, with 9 bases between. This CDR3 is 13 amino acids long. The germline CDR1 and CDR2 sequences are SGDLS and YYNGEE. CDR3: CASSVAQGYEQFF. The CDR3 DNA reads as TGTGCCAGCAGCGTAGCACAGGGTTATGAGCAGTTCTTC.

The chain recombines TRBV6-5 with TRBJ2-1, with 8 bases that match TRBD2. Per germline, CDR1 MNHEY and CDR2 SVGAGI. Unmatched junction bases numbered 0, after V lost 2 bases and J lost 6 bases. The CDR3 length is 13 residues. For the CDR3, the DNA is TGTGCCAGCAGTTACGGGACTAGCAATGAGCAGTTCTTC. Amino acid sequence: CASSYGTSNEQFF.

The chain employs TRBV7-2 and TRBJ2-7, with a tentative D call TRBD2 (6 bases). The CDR3 contains 13 residues. The V and J ends lost 6 bases and 0 bases respectively, with 9 bases between them. The germline V gene encodes CDR1 SGHTA and CDR2 FQGNSA. Here the CDR3 reads CASSTGSSYEQYF. CDR3 nucleotide sequence: TGTGCCAGCAGTACCGGGAGCTCCTACGAGCAGTACTTC.

As DNA, the CDR3 is TGTGCCAGCAGCTATAGGCAGGGCTATTACGAGCAGTACTTC. This gives the protein CASSYRQGYYEQYF. The V call is TRBV13, the J call TRBJ2-7; the D gene is possibly TRBD1 (5 bases). The CDR3 contains 14 residues. Germline loops: CDR1 PRHDT, CDR2 FYEKMQ (reference sequence). With 4 bases removed from V and 4 bases from J, the gap between germline ends came to 14 bases.